This record covers a single TCR beta chain. Its antigen is undetermined. Second-dose timings of about 4 or about 12 weeks were pooled. This entry belongs to a study of T cell responses to AZD1222 COVID-19 vaccine. Study-wide findings and caveats: Most donors were white British, females outnumbered males, and clonal diversity was possibly underestimated. Dominant CD4 TCR responses targeted spike regions 160-218 and 743-854. Rises in breadth and depth of Spike-specific TCRs came after two AZD1222 doses.

Germline V lookup: CDR1 SGHTA, CDR2 FQGNSA. The CDR3 has 17 amino acids. J lost 3 bases, V lost 3 bases, and 10 bases had no gene match. Profiling relied on immunoSEQ multiplex PCR, and the TCRdb table lists in-frame clones only, not all of them. The sample shows around 150,000 clones, 92% of them seen only once. Specimen: peripheral blood, collected 28 days after the second AZD1222 dose. The receptor's source is an adult who received the AZD1222 COVID-19 vaccine. The chain recombines TRBV7-2 with TRBJ2-4; TRBD1 aligns across 8 bases. The CDR3 here is CASSFGTGEVSKNIQYF. Here the CDR3 DNA reads TGTGCCAGCAGCTTCGGGACAGGCGAAGTAAGCAAAAACATTCAGTACTTC.